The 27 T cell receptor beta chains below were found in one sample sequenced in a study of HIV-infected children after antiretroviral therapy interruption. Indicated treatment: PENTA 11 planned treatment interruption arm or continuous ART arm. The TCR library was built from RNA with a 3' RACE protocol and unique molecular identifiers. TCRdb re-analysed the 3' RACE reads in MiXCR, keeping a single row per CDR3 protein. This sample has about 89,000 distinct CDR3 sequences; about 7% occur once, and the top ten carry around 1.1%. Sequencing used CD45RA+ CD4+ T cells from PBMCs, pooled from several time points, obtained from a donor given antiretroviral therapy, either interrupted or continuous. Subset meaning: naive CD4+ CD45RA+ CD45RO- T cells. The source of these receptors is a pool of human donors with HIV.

CDR3 nucleotides: TGCAGTGCTAGGCCAGGGGATCGGCGCACCGGGGAGCTGTTTTTT. It yields the protein CSARPGDRRTGELFF. The chain uses TRBV20-1 and TRBJ2-2, with D perhaps matching TRBD1 (6 bases). The CDR3 is 15 amino acids. Germline assignment: CDR1 DFQATT and CDR2 SNEGSKA (reference sequence). The V and J ends lost 3 bases and 4 bases respectively, with 15 bases between them.

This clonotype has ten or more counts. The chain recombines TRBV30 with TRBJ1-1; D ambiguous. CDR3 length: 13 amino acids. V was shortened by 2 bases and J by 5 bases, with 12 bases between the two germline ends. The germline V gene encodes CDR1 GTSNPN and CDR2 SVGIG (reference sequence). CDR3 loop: CAWSMGLRTEAFF. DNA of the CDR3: TGTGCCTGGAGTATGGGATTAAGGACTGAAGCTTTCTTT.

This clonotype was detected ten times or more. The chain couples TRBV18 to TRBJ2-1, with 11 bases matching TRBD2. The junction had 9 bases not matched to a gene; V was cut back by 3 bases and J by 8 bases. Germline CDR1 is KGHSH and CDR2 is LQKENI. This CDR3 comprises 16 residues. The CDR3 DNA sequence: TGTGCCAGCTCACCGCAAACTAGCGGGGGTCCTGATGAGCAGTTCTTC. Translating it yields CASSPQTSGGPDEQFF. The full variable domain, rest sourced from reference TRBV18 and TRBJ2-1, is NAGVMQNPRHLVRRRGQEARLRCSPMKGHSHVYWYRQLPEEGLKFMVYLQKENIIDESGMPKERFSAEFPKEGPSILRIQQVVRGDSAAYFCASSPQTSGGPDEQFFGPGTRLTVL.

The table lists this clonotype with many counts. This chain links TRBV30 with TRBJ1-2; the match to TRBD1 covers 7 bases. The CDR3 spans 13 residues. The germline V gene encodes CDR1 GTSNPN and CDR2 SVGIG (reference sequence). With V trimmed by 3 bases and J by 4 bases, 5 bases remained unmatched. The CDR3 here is CAWRGPGGYGYTF. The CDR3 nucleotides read TGTGCCTGGAGAGGGCCAGGGGGCTATGGCTACACCTTC.

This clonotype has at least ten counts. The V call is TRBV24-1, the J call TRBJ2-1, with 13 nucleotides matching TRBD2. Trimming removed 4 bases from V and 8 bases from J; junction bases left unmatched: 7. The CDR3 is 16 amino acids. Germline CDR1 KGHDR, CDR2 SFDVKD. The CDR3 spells CATSEHGLAGVYEQFF. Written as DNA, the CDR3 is TGTGCCACCAGTGAACATGGACTAGCGGGAGTATATGAGCAGTTCTTC.

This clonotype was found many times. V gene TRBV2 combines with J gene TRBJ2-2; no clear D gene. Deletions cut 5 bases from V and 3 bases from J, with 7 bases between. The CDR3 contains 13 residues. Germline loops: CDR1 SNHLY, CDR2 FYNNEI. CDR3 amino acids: CASSRSDTGELFF. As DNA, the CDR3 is TGTGCCAGCAGTCGATCAGACACCGGGGAGCTGTTTTTT.

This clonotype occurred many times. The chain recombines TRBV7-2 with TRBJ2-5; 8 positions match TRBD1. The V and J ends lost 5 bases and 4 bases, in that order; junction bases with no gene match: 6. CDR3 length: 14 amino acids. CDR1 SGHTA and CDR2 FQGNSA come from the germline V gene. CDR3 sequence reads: CASSTGQGTETQYF. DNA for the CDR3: TGTGCCAGCAGCACCGGACAGGGAACAGAGACCCAGTACTTC.

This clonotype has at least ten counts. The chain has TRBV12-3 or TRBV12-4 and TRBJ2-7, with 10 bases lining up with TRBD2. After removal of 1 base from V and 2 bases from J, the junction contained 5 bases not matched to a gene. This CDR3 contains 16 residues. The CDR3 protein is CASSLVGLAGAYEQYF. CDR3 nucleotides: TGTGCCAGCAGTTTAGTCGGCCTAGCGGGGGCCTACGAGCAGTACTTC.

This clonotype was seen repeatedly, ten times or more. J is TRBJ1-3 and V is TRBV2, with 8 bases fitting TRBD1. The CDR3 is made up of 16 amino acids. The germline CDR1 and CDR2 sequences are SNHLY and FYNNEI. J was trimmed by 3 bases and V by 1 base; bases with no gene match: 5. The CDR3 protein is CASSEDGQGSGNTIYF. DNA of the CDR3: TGTGCCAGCAGTGAAGACGGACAGGGTAGTGGAAACACCATATATTTT.

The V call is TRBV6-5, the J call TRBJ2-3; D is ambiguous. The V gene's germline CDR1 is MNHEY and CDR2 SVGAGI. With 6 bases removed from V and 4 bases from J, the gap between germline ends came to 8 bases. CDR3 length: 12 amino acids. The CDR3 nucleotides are TGTGCCAGCAGAGGTAGATCAGATACGCAGTATTTT. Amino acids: CASRGRSDTQYF.

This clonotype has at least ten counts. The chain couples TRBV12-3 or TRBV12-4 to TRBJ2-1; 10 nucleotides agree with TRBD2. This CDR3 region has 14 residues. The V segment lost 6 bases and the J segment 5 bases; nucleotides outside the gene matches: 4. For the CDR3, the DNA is TGTGCCAGCAGGCTTAGCGGGGGGAACAATGAGCAGTTCTTC. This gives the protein CASRLSGGNNEQFF.

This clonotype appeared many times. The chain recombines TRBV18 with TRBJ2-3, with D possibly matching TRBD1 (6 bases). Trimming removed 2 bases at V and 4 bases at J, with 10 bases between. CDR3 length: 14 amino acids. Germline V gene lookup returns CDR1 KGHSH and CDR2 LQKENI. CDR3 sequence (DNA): TGTGCCAGCTCACCAAGGGGGAGCGCAGATACGCAGTATTTT. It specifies CASSPRGSADTQYF.

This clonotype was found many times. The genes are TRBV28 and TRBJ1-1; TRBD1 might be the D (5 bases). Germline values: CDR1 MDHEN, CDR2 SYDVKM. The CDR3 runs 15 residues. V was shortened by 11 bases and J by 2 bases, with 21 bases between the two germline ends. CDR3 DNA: TGTGCCGCCCTCGGGGCCGGGACGGCTAACACTGAAGCTTTCTTT. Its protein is CAALGAGTANTEAFF. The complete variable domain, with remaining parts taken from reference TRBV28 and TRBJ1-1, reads DVKVTQSSRYLVKRTGEKVFLECVQDMDHENMFWYRQDPGLGLRLIYFSYDVKMKEKGDIPEGYSVSREKKERFSLILESASTNQTSMYLCAALGAGTANTEAFFGQGTRLTVV.

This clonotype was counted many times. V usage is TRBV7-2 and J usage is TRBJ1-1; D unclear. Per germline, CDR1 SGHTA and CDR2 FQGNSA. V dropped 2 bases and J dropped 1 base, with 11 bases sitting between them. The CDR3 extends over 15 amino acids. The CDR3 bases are TGTGCCAGCAGCTTATGGGCCAGCCAGAACACTGAAGCTTTCTTT. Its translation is CASSLWASQNTEAFF.

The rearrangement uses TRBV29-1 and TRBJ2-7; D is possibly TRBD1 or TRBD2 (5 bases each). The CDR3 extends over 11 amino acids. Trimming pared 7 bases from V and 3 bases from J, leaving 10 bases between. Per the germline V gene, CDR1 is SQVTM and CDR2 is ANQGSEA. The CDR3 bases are TGCAGCGGAGGGGAGCGCTACGAGCAGTACTTC. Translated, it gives CSGGERYEQYF.

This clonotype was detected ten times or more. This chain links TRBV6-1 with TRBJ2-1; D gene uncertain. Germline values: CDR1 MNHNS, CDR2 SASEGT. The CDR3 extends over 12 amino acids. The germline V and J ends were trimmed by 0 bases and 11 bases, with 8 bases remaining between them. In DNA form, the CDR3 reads TGTGCCAGCAGTGAAGCGGGCAACCAGCAGTTCTTC. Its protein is CASSEAGNQQFF.

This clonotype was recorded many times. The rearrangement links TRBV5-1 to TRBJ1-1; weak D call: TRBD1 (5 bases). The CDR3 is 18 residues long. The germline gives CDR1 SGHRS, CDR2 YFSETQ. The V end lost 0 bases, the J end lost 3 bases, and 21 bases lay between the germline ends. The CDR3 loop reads CASSLEANTRKGDTEAFF. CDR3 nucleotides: TGCGCCAGCAGCTTGGAAGCGAACACCCGGAAAGGGGACACTGAAGCTTTCTTT.

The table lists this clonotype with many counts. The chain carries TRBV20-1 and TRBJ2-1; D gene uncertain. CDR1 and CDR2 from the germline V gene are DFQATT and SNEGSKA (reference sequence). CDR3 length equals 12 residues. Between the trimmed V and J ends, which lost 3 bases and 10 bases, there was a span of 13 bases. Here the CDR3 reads CSARGPVAEQFF. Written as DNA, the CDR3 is TGCAGTGCTAGGGGCCCTGTCGCCGAGCAGTTCTTC.

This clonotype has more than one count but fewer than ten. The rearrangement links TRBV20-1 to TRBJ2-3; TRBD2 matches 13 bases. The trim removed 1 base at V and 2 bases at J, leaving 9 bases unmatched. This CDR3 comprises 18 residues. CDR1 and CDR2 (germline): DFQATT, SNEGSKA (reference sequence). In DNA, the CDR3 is TGCAGTGCTAGAGGTCCCGGGACTAGCGGGAAGACCACAGATACGCAGTATTTT. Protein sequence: CSARGPGTSGKTTDTQYF.

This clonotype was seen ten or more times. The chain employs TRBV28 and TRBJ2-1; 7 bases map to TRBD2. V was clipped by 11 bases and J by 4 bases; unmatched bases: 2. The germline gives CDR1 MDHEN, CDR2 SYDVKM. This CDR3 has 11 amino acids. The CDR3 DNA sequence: TGTGCCGGGGGGGGGTACAATGAGCAGTTCTTC. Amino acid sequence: CAGGGYNEQFF.

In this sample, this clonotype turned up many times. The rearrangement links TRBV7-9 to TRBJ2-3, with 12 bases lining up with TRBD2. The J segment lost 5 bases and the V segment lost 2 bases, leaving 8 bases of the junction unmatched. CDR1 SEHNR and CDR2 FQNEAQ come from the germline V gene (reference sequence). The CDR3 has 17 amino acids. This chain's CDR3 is CASSLKASGRAEDTQYF. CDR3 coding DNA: TGTGCCAGCAGCTTAAAGGCTAGCGGGAGGGCCGAAGATACGCAGTATTTT.

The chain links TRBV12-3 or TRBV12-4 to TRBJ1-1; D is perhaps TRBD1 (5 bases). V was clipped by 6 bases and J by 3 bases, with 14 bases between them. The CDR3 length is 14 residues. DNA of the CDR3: TGTGCCAGCAGGAGGGCAGGGACTCACACTGAAGCTTTCTTT. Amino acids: CASRRAGTHTEAFF.

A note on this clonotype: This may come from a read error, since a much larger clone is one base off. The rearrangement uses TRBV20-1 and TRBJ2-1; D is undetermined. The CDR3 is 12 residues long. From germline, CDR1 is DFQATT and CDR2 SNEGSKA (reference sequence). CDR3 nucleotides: TGCAGTGCTAGCCCCCAACACCCGGAGCAGTTATTC. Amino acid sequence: CSASPQHPEQLF.

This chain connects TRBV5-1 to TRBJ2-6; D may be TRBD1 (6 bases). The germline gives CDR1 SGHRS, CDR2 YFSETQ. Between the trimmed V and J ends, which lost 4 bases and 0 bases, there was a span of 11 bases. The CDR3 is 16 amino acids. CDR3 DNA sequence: TGCGCCAGCAGCAACGGACAGTTCTCTGGGGCCAACGTCCTGACTTTC. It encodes CASSNGQFSGANVLTF.

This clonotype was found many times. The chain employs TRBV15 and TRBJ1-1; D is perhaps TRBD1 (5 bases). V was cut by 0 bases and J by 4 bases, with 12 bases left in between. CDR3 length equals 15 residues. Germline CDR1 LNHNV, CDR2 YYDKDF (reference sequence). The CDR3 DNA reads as TGTGCCACCAGCAGAGATGGCCAGGGCATCACTGAAGCTTTCTTT. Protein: CATSRDGQGITEAFF.

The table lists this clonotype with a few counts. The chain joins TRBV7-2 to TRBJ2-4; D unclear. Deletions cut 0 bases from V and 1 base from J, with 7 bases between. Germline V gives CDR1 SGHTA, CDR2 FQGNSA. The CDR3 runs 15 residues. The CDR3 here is CASSLALGAKNIQYF. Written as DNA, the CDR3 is TGTGCCAGCAGCTTAGCTCTCGGGGCCAAAAACATTCAGTACTTC.

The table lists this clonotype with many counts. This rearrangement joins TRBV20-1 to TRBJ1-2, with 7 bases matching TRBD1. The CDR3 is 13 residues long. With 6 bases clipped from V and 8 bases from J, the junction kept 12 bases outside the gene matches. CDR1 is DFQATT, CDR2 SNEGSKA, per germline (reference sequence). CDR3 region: CSAPLGTVGGYTF. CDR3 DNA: TGCAGTGCGCCCCTCGGGACAGTGGGCGGCTACACCTTC.